The clone carrying this TCR beta chain has more than one count but fewer than ten. What it recognizes is unknown. Germline V gene sequence: CDR1 KGHSH, CDR2 LQKENI. The CDR3 spans 13 residues. V was cut by 10 bases and J by 2 bases, with 14 bases left in between. TCR alpha and TCR beta cDNA libraries with sample barcodes and UMIs came from 5'RACE using constant-segment primers. One entry per CDR3 protein, called by TCRdb with MiXCR from the 5' RACE reads. In the table there are 80,000 to 95,000 distinct CDR3 sequences, about 23% of which are singletons. These data come from a study of T-cell memory formation after mild COVID-19. Findings of the study overall: Contracting clones from day 15 to 85 had balanced CD4/CD8; later expanders favoured CD4+. For contracting clones, CD4+ ones sat mainly in CM and EM, CD8+ in EMRA. Pre-infection memory harbored some responding clones, suggesting cross-reactive memory joined.

This chain joins TRBV18 and TRBJ2-5; no definite D call. This clonotype was obtained from a young man who had mild COVID-19 (a few samples of this study predate the infection). Cell type and time point are not known. Sequencing input: PBMCs or a T cell subset sorted from them (not recorded which). CDR3 residues: CATASQSQETQYF. Here the CDR3 DNA reads TGTGCCACCGCCTCACAGTCGCAAGAGACCCAGTACTTC.